The 24 T cell receptor beta chains below were found in one sample sequenced in a study of blood T cell repertoires in COVID-19. The protocol was immunoSEQ multiplex PCR, while the TCRdb copy is restricted to in-frame clones and leaves out a portion. The sample shows roughly 45,000 clones, 86% of them seen only once. Sequencing was carried out using peripheral blood. Source of these receptors: a woman older than 75 with COVID-19, enrolled during active disease.

Only one count was recorded for this clone. This chain uses TRBV28 with TRBJ1-1; D might be TRBD1 (5 bases). This CDR3 comprises 14 residues. Between the trimmed V and J ends, which lost 3 bases and 4 bases, there was a span of 12 bases. Germline-derived CDR1 and CDR2 are MDHEN and SYDVKM. CDR3 in amino acids: CASSFRGGGTEAFF. The CDR3 bases are TGTGCCAGCAGTTTTCGCGGGGGTGGCACTGAAGCTTTCTTT.

The V call is TRBV5-4, the J call TRBJ1-1; D is possibly TRBD1 (6 bases). The CDR3 contains 15 residues. V was trimmed by 0 bases and J by 4 bases, leaving 13 bases between them. Per the germline V gene, CDR1 is SGHNT and CDR2 is YYREEE (reference sequence). Written as DNA, the CDR3 is TGTGCCAGCAGCTTGGTTCCAGGGGTAGGCACTGAAGCTTTCTTT. It yields the protein CASSLVPGVGTEAFF.

This sequence joins TRBV19 and TRBJ1-5; 9 bases line up with TRBD1. CDR3 size: 16 residues. Germline V gene lookup returns CDR1 LNHDA and CDR2 SQIVND (reference sequence). Trimming removed 6 bases from V and 1 base from J; junction bases left unmatched: 7. CDR3 residues: CASSGQGTRSNQPQHF. DNA for the CDR3: TGTGCCAGTAGCGGACAGGGGACGAGGAGCAATCAGCCCCAGCATTTT.

The chain carries TRBV19 and TRBJ1-1, with a possible D match to TRBD1 (5 bases). Between the trimmed V and J ends, which lost 3 bases and 4 bases, there was a span of 9 bases. Germline CDR1 and CDR2: LNHDA and SQIVND (reference sequence). The CDR3 is made up of 13 amino acids. The CDR3 here is CASSIRRGTEAFF. The DNA for the CDR3 is TGTGCCAGTAGTATTAGGAGGGGCACTGAAGCTTTCTTT.

This chain joins TRBV29-1 and TRBJ1-2, with D perhaps TRBD1 (5 bases). V dropped 5 bases and J dropped 2 bases, with 12 bases sitting between them. The germline CDR1 and CDR2 sequences are SQVTM and ANQGSEA. The length of the CDR3 is 13 residues. The chain's CDR3 is CSVRSDSNYGYTF. The CDR3 DNA follows: TGCAGCGTTAGGTCAGACAGCAACTATGGCTACACCTTC.

This chain connects TRBV27 to TRBJ2-1; D not resolved. V was clipped by 5 bases and J by 8 bases, with 10 bases between them. The CDR3 has 12 residues. The germline gives CDR1 MNHEY, CDR2 SMNVEV (reference sequence). CDR3 coding DNA: TGTGCCAGCAGTCTCGCTAGGCATGAGCAGTTCTTC. As protein: CASSLARHEQFF.

This clone is medium-sized by share. V usage is TRBV4-1 and J usage is TRBJ1-2, with no clear D. Germline V gene sequence: CDR1 MGHRA, CDR2 YSYEKL. This CDR3 spans 12 amino acids. V gave up 1 base and J gave up 4 bases, with 4 bases separating them. In DNA, the CDR3 is TGCGCCAGCAGCCAAGCCGGCTATGGCTACACCTTC. As protein: CASSQAGYGYTF.

The chain links TRBV5-1 to TRBJ2-2, with 11 bases matching TRBD1. Trimming at V came to 4 bases and at J to 4 bases, leaving 6 bases not matched to a gene. This CDR3 has 16 amino acids. The V gene's germline CDR1 is SGHRS and CDR2 YFSETQ. CDR3 nucleotides: TGCGCCAGCAGCCCTGGACAGGGGGCAGGCACCGGGGAGCTGTTTTTT. Translation: CASSPGQGAGTGELFF.

This clone was seen a single time. V and J are TRBV7-9 and TRBJ1-1, with unresolved D. The CDR3 length is 14 residues. Germline CDR1 SEHNR, CDR2 FQNEAQ (reference sequence). Trimming left V 1 base short and J 1 base short, with 7 bases between. CDR3 protein: CASSLESGNTEAFF. The CDR3 DNA sequence: TGTGCCAGCAGCTTAGAGTCAGGGAACACTGAAGCTTTCTTT.

This chain uses TRBV18 with TRBJ2-1; 8 bases map to TRBD1. This CDR3 comprises 14 residues. Trimming took 5 bases from V and 5 from J; bases not matched to a gene: 5. Germline-derived CDR1 and CDR2 are KGHSH and LQKENI. CDR3 DNA: TGTGCCAGCTCATTGATGACAGGGGACAATGAGCAGTTCTTC. This codes for CASSLMTGDNEQFF.

The gene calls are TRBV10-2 and TRBJ2-1; 7 bases are a match to TRBD2. The CDR3 consists of 16 residues. Germline loops: CDR1 WSHSY, CDR2 SAAADI. The junction had 9 bases not matched to a gene; V was cut back by 3 bases and J by 4 bases. CDR3 residues: CASSDTSVITYNEQFF. CDR3 bases: TGCGCCAGCAGTGACACTAGCGTCATTACATACAATGAGCAGTTCTTC.

This clone appeared a single time. The V and J genes are TRBV27 and TRBJ1-5, with D tentatively TRBD1 (5 bases). Germline CDR1 is MNHEY and CDR2 is SMNVEV (reference sequence). Trimming pared 4 bases from V and 2 bases from J, leaving 15 bases between. The CDR3 has 16 residues. Here the CDR3 DNA reads TGTGCCAGCAGTTCCTCTTTCTGGGGCGGCAATCAGCCCCAGCATTTT. Encoded protein: CASSSSFWGGNQPQHF.

This clone appeared a single time. This rearrangement joins TRBV7-6 to TRBJ2-2; 8 positions agree with TRBD2. Germline trimming cut 6 bases from V and 5 bases from J; bases unmatched to any gene: 5. This CDR3 has 14 amino acids. Germline lookup yields CDR1 SGHVS and CDR2 FNYEAQ. CDR3: CASRRTSLTGELFF. The CDR3 region has the DNA TGTGCCAGCAGGCGGACTAGCCTAACCGGGGAGCTGTTTTTT.

There are a few counts of this clone. The CDR3 loop is CAWSGTGGLEQYF. The CDR3 DNA follows: TGTGCCTGGAGCGGGACAGGGGGCCTCGAGCAGTACTTC. V gene TRBV30 combines with J gene TRBJ2-7; 12 nucleotides agree with TRBD1. V shed 3 bases, J shed 6 bases, and the junction held 3 bases outside the gene matches. The CDR3 length is 13 residues. CDR1 and CDR2 (germline): GTSNPN, SVGIG (reference sequence).

The genes are TRBV7-9 and TRBJ2-1; TRBD1 is a possible D gene (6 bases). This CDR3 is built from 15 residues. Germline V gives CDR1 SEHNR, CDR2 FQNEAQ (reference sequence). V lost 5 bases and J 2 bases, leaving 13 bases between the germline ends. CDR3 DNA sequence: TGTGCCAGCAGCGTAACCGGGACACCCTACAATGAGCAGTTCTTC. It codes for CASSVTGTPYNEQFF.

The chain links TRBV7-6 to TRBJ1-1; 7 positions agree with TRBD1. The CDR3 runs 15 residues. The junction had 3 bases not matched to a gene; V was cut back by 1 base and J by 1 base. The germline V gene has CDR1 SGHVS and CDR2 FNYEAQ. The chain's CDR3 is CASSLGGTENTEAFF. In DNA form, the CDR3 reads TGTGCCAGCAGCTTAGGAGGGACAGAGAACACTGAAGCTTTCTTT.

This chain uses TRBV19 with TRBJ1-2, with D possibly TRBD1 on 6 matching bases. This CDR3 comprises 14 residues. V gave up 5 bases and J gave up 4 bases, with 14 bases separating them. Germline V gene sequence: CDR1 LNHDA, CDR2 SQIVND (reference sequence). CDR3 coding DNA: TGTGCCAGTAGTCCGGGGGGCAGGGGCTATGGCTACACCTTC. Protein product: CASSPGGRGYGYTF.

As concerns this clone: One junction end does not reproduce the germline sequence, and a read error may be involved. The genes are TRBV7-7 and TRBJ2-5; D might be TRBD2 (7 bases). The CDR3 has 15 amino acids. In germline, CDR1 is SSHAT, CDR2 FNYEAQ (reference sequence). In nucleotides, the CDR3 is TGTGCTAGCAGCTTAGGGGGAGGACTAGAAGAGACCCAGTACTTC. As protein: CASSLGGGLEETQYF.

The gene calls are TRBV3-1 (or the pseudogene TRBV3-2) and TRBJ1-2; 9 bases agree with TRBD1. Trimming at V came to 3 bases and at J to 7 bases, leaving 3 bases not matched to a gene. CDR3 length: 13 amino acids. Per the germline V gene, CDR1 is LGHDT and CDR2 is YNNKEL (reference sequence). The CDR3: CASSHGQGFGYTF. In nucleotides, the CDR3 is TGTGCCAGCAGCCACGGACAGGGGTTTGGCTACACCTTC.

The chain couples TRBV27 to TRBJ1-1; 8 nucleotides line up with TRBD1. The germline V gene has CDR1 MNHEY and CDR2 SMNVEV (reference sequence). V trimming: 2 bases; J trimming: 7 bases; junction bases outside the gene matches: 12. CDR3 size: 16 residues. CDR3 residues: CASSLRTGSSRGEAFF. In nucleotides, the CDR3 is TGTGCCAGCAGTTTACGGACAGGGTCTTCCCGGGGTGAAGCTTTCTTT.

The table lists this clone with a few counts. This sequence joins TRBV28 and TRBJ2-3; 9 bases align to TRBD1. V dropped 6 bases and J dropped 7; count of bases not matched to a gene: 11. This CDR3 has 15 residues. Germline V gives CDR1 MDHEN, CDR2 SYDVKM. The CDR3 here is CASSSGGQGTNTQYF. CDR3 bases: TGTGCCAGCAGCTCCGGGGGACAGGGTACGAATACGCAGTATTTT.

CDR3 in DNA: TGTGCCAGTAACCCCGACGAGGGTTTCGGTCAGCCCCAGCATTTT. Translated, it gives CASNPDEGFGQPQHF. The chain combines TRBV19 with TRBJ1-5; D call uncertain. The CDR3 spans 15 residues. The germline V gene encodes CDR1 LNHDA and CDR2 SQIVND (reference sequence). Deletions cut 7 bases from V and 6 bases from J, with 19 bases between. The full variable domain, its missing parts supplied by reference TRBV19 and TRBJ1-5, is DGGITQSPKYLFRKEGQNVTLSCEQNLNHDAMYWYRQDPGQGLRLIYYSQIVNDFQKGDIAEGYSVSREKKESFPLTVTSAQKNPTAFYLCASNPDEGFGQPQHFGDGTRLSIL.

The chain links TRBV19 to TRBJ1-2; 7 bases agree with TRBD1. The germline V gene has CDR1 LNHDA and CDR2 SQIVND (reference sequence). The ends lost 5 bases at V and 2 bases at J; junction bases unmatched: 5. The CDR3 is 14 residues long. Here the CDR3 reads CASSSDRINYGYTF. In DNA, the CDR3 is TGTGCCAGTAGTTCGGACAGGATCAACTATGGCTACACCTTC.

The genes are TRBV5-1 and TRBJ1-5; 9 bases agree with TRBD1. CDR3 length equals 13 residues. Trimming at V came to 4 bases and at J to 8 bases, leaving 4 bases not matched to a gene. Germline V gene data show CDR1 as SGHRS and CDR2 as YFSETQ. The CDR3 nucleotides read TGCGCCAGCAGCGCCGGACAGGGGAAGCCCCAGCATTTT. This codes for CASSAGQGKPQHF.